These T cell receptor beta chains were read from a single sample in a study of cytomegalovirus exposure and HLA in healthy donors. Sequenced by immunoSEQ multiplex PCR; TCRdb stores in-frame clones only, minus some. The data show about 150,000 clones, 80% to 85% seen once. The sequenced sample was PBMCs. These receptors all stem from a boy aged 2 to 9 in good health and CMV-seronegative. Both conserved end residues are trimmed from each CDR3.

j_gene	v_gene	CDR3aa
TRBJ1-5	TRBV28	ASRDPGTGPQH
TRBJ2-1	TRBV2	ASSAPGQHSYNEQF
TRBJ2-7	TRBV4-1	ASSQPGTSGNFRDEQY
TRBJ2-7	TRBV15	ATSHRARSYEQY
TRBJ2-5	TRBV29-1	SVGTSGNQETQY
TRBJ1-1	TRBV5-1	ASSLEPGQGIFYTEAF
TRBJ1-4	TRBV7-9	ASSQDRDAEKLF
TRBJ2-7	TRBV7-9	ASSPLGLSYEQY
TRBJ1-5	TRBV7-8	ASSLGTVNSNQPQH
TRBJ2-7	TRBV2	ASSGDYYEQY
TRBJ2-5	TRBV9	ASSATGGQETQY
TRBJ1-1	TRBV4-1	ASSQDGNTEAF
TRBJ2-2	TRBV27	ASRPGSGELF
TRBJ2-7	TRBV7-2	ASSLGKRLAGWSYEQY
TRBJ2-3	TRBV10-3	AISSSGDTDTQY
NA	TRBV18	ASSSGEGEQY
TRBJ2-7	TRBV6-5	ASSYSGTSYEQY
TRBJ2-7	TRBV9	ASSDGTSGTPYEQY
TRBJ2-1	TRBV6-1	ASTMTANEQF
TRBJ2-1	TRBV27	ATSTDSSYNEQF
TRBJ2-6	TRBV10-1	AIPKQGLSGANVLT
TRBJ2-7	TRBV6-5	ASSRGVDEQY
TRBJ2-7	TRBV4-1	ASSQAPQIYEQY
TRBJ1-6	TRBV6-6	ASSYIGRESSPLH
TRBJ2-5	TRBV5-6	ASSSLTVLRTQY
TRBJ1-1	TRBV9	ASSFQGGTEAF